The rows below give T cell receptor beta chains drawn from one sample of a study of blood T cell repertoires in COVID-19. The repertoire was sequenced with immunoSEQ multiplex PCR; TCRdb's copy has only in-frame clones and lacks some. The sample carries around 340,000 clones, about 86% recorded once. Sequences were obtained from PBMCs or T cells enriched from blood (not recorded which). The source is a woman aged 40 to 50 with acute COVID-19. Each CDR3 is given with its conserved first and last residue. D genes are given only for firm matches. Clone size is stated in some rows and not others, as once, few, many or a class when expanded.

>NA|TRBV28|TRBJ2-7|once
CASSSFYEQYF
TGTGCCAGCAGTTCTTTCTACGAGCAGTACTTC
>TRBD1|TRBV7-9|TRBJ1-1|NA
CASSLGTGAAFYLNTEAFF
TGTGCCAGCAGCTTAGGGACAGGGGCCGCTTTTTACCTGAACACTGAAGCTTTCTTT
>TRBD1|TRBV10-3|TRBJ1-5|NA
CAIGGTGEGPQHF
TGTGCCATCGGTGGGACAGGGGAGGGGCCCCAGCATTTT
>TRBD2|TRBV2|TRBJ2-7|NA
CASSPVTGGLAGGAYEQYF
TGTGCCAGCAGTCCCGTTACAGGGGGACTAGCGGGGGGCGCCTACGAGCAGTACTTC
>TRBD1|TRBV5-1|TRBJ2-7|NA
CASFPDPGQGTYEQYF
TGCGCCAGCTTCCCGGATCCTGGACAGGGGACTTACGAGCAGTACTTC
>TRBD1|TRBV11-3|TRBJ2-7|NA
CASSPTDRGRNEQYF
TGTGCCAGCAGCCCGACGGACAGGGGGCGCAACGAGCAGTACTTC
>NA|TRBV5-6|TRBJ2-4|NA
CASSLLQGAKNIQYF
TGTGCCAGCAGCTTGTTGCAGGGAGCCAAAAACATTCAGTACTTC
>TRBD1|TRBV10-3|TRBJ2-5|NA
CAISGSGTGGLQTQYF
TGTGCCATCAGCGGCTCCGGGACAGGGGGGCTGCAGACCCAGTACTTC
>NA|TRBV5-1|TRBJ2-7|NA
CASSLAITYEQYF
TGCGCCAGCAGCTTGGCCATCACTTACGAGCAGTACTTC
>NA|TRBV18|TRBJ2-2|once
CASSPPGRVKTGELFF
TGTGCCAGCTCACCACCCGGCAGGGTAAAAACCGGGGAGCTGTTTTTT
>TRBD1|TRBV19|TRBJ1-5|NA
CASSLHGTDNQPQHF
TGTGCCAGTAGTCTCCATGGGACAGATAATCAGCCCCAGCATTTT
>TRBD1|TRBV28|TRBJ1-3|NA
CASRPPGRGQGNTIYF
TGTGCCAGCAGACCGCCTGGAAGGGGGCAAGGAAACACCATATATTTT
>TRBD1|TRBV9|TRBJ2-2|few
CASTRTGATGELFF
TGTGCCAGCACTAGGACAGGGGCGACCGGGGAGCTGTTTTTT
>NA|TRBV27|TRBJ2-2|NA
CASSISGTTYTGELFF
TGTGCCAGCAGTATATCCGGGACAACCTACACCGGGGAGCTGTTTTTT
>TRBD1|TRBV5-5|TRBJ1-2|NA
CASSRPGTGDEGYTF
TGTGCCAGCAGCAGGCCCGGAACAGGGGATGAAGGCTACACCTTC
>TRBD2|TRBV20-1|TRBJ2-5|NA
CSASRSLAGETQYF
TGCAGTGCTAGTCGGTCACTAGCGGGAGAGACCCAGTACTTC
>TRBD1|TRBV5-6|TRBJ2-7|NA
CASSWGQGLPYEQYF
TGTGCCAGCAGCTGGGGACAGGGTCTTCCCTACGAGCAGTACTTC
>NA|TRBV5-1|TRBJ2-7|NA
CASSYVSGEIEQYF
TGCGCCAGCAGCTACGTCTCGGGGGAAATCGAGCAGTACTTC
>TRBD1|TRBV19|TRBJ1-1|NA
CASRDRGSTEAFF
TGTGCCAGTCGGGACAGGGGGAGCACTGAAGCTTTCTTT
>NA|TRBV6-1|TRBJ1-4|NA
CASSDLGLGEKLFF
TGTGCCAGCAGTGACCTAGGACTGGGGGAAAAACTGTTTTTT
>NA|TRBV11-3|TRBJ2-2|NA
CASSLGQAHTGELFF
TGTGCCAGCAGCTTAGGTCAGGCCCACACCGGGGAGCTGTTTTTT
>NA|TRBV28|TRBJ1-2|NA
CASSPAGGKNGYTF
TGTGCCAGCAGCCCGGCGGGAGGGAAGAATGGCTACACCTTC
>NA|TRBV9|TRBJ2-5|NA
CASSVGTTQETQYF
TGTGCCAGCAGCGTAGGGACTACACAAGAGACCCAGTACTTC
>TRBD2|TRBV7-2|TRBJ2-5|NA
CASSLRGRAGETQYF
TGTGCCAGCAGCTTAAGAGGGAGGGCCGGGGAGACCCAGTACTTC
>TRBD1|TRBV5-1|TRBJ1-4|NA
CASSSGTGDEKLFF
TGCGCCAGCTCCTCGGGGACAGGGGATGAAAAACTGTTTTTT
>NA|TRBV5-1|TRBJ1-1|NA
CASSLGVSGTEAFF
TGCGCCAGCAGCCTGGGGGTTTCAGGGACTGAAGCTTTCTTT
>NA|TRBV9|TRBJ2-5|NA
CASSGGTGRETQYF
TGTGCCAGCAGCGGTGGAACAGGGAGAGAGACCCAGTACTTC
>NA|TRBV6-5|TRBJ2-2|NA
CASNQDRSFGELFF
TGTGCCAGCAACCAGGACAGATCGTTCGGGGAGCTGTTTTTT
>TRBD2|TRBV5-4|TRBJ2-3|few
CASSLIRGDTDTQYF
TGTGCCAGCAGCTTAATACGGGGGGACACAGATACGCAGTATTTT
>NA|TRBV7-2|TRBJ2-7|NA
CASSLAGGQGSEQYF
TGTGCCAGCAGCTTAGCGGGGGGGCAAGGGAGCGAGCAGTACTTC
>NA|TRBV12-3/TRBV12-4|TRBJ2-1|NA
CASSAQRVEYFF
TGTGCCAGCAGTGCCCAGCGGGTGGAGTATTTCTTC
>NA|TRBV7-3|TRBJ1-1|few
CASSSSAGIGTEAFF
TGTGCCAGCAGCTCCTCCGCGGGCATAGGTACTGAAGCTTTCTTT
>TRBD1|TRBV6-1|TRBJ1-5|NA
CASSASGTGTVGNQPQHF
TGTGCCAGCAGTGCGTCCGGGACAGGGACGGTCGGCAATCAGCCCCAGCATTTT
>TRBD1|TRBV25-1|TRBJ1-6|NA
CASSEFTATGSNSPLHF
TGTGCCAGCAGTGAATTTACGGCGACAGGGTCCAATTCACCCCTCCACTTT
>TRBD1|TRBV15|TRBJ1-6|NA
CATSRDWGTGGKFGNSPLHF
TGTGCCACCAGCAGAGATTGGGGGACAGGGGGAAAGTTCGGTAATTCACCCCTCCACTTT
>TRBD1|TRBV18|TRBJ2-7|NA
CASSPQRQGPLSYEQYF
TGTGCCAGCTCCCCTCAAAGACAGGGACCACTCTCCTACGAGCAGTACTTC
>NA|TRBV18|TRBJ1-2|NA
CASSPADSYGYTF
TGTGCCAGCTCACCCGCGGACAGCTATGGCTACACCTTC
>NA|TRBV6-2/TRBV6-3|TRBJ1-5|NA
CASSRLKGQPQHF
TGTGCCAGCAGTCGACTGAAAGGACAGCCCCAGCATTTT
>TRBD2|TRBV4-1|TRBJ2-7|once
CASSLISGGLYEQYF
TGCGCCAGCAGCCTGATTAGCGGGGGCCTCTACGAGCAGTACTTC
>TRBD1|TRBV19|TRBJ2-5|once
CASNTPGTGGGETQYF
TGTGCCAGTAACACACCCGGGACAGGGGGCGGCGAGACCCAGTACTTC
>TRBD1|TRBV19|TRBJ1-2|NA
CASSASGTVPYGYTF
TGTGCCAGTAGTGCCTCCGGGACAGTCCCATATGGCTACACCTTC
>NA|TRBV2|TRBJ2-2|NA
CASSEAYYTGELFF
TGTGCCAGCAGTGAAGCCTACTACACCGGGGAGCTGTTTTTT
>NA|TRBV10-3|TRBJ1-3|NA
CAISEQVLTRGSGNTIYF
TGTGCCATCAGTGAGCAAGTCCTGACACGGGGCTCTGGAAACACCATATATTTT
>TRBD2|TRBV7-6|TRBJ2-5|few
CASSQRLAGVETQYF
TGTGCCAGCAGCCAGAGACTAGCGGGGGTGGAGACCCAGTACTTC
>NA|TRBV5-1|TRBJ2-1|many
CASSLGKLNNEQFF
TGCGCCAGCAGCCTCGGGAAGCTTAACAATGAGCAGTTCTTC
>NA|TRBV4-2|TRBJ2-7|NA
CASSPMNPPYEQYF
TGTGCCAGCAGCCCTATGAACCCCCCCTACGAGCAGTACTTC
>TRBD1|TRBV2|TRBJ1-1|NA
CASRRTGGDTEAFF
TGTGCCAGCAGGCGGACAGGGGGGGACACTGAAGCTTTCTTT
>NA|TRBV28|TRBJ1-3|NA
CASSLTGTPGNTIYF
TGTGCCAGCAGTTTAACCGGGACACCTGGAAACACCATATATTTT
>TRBD1|TRBV10-3|TRBJ1-2|once
CAITFGTGGAVNGYTF
TGTGCCATCACTTTCGGGACAGGGGGCGCGGTCAATGGCTACACCTTC
>NA|TRBV7-6|TRBJ1-6|NA
CASSQRQVRSPLHF
TGTGCCAGCAGCCAACGACAGGTTCGGTCACCCCTCCACTTT
>TRBD2|TRBV11-2|TRBJ2-1|NA
CASSSGTSGRNEQFF
TGTGCCAGCAGCTCAGGGACTAGCGGGAGGAATGAGCAGTTCTTC
>TRBD2|TRBV4-2|TRBJ2-7|few
CASSQDFTSATYEQYF
TGTGCCAGCAGCCAAGATTTCACTAGCGCCACCTACGAGCAGTACTTC
>NA|TRBV19|TRBJ1-2|NA
CASTTVGQTNYGYTF
TGTGCCAGTACTACAGTGGGGCAAACTAACTATGGCTACACCTTC
>TRBD2|TRBV10-3|TRBJ2-3|once
CAISSMTAGGTDTQYF
TGTGCCATCAGTTCAATGACGGCGGGGGGCACAGATACGCAGTATTTT
>TRBD2|TRBV7-2|TRBJ2-5|NA
CASSGPGLASETQYF
TGTGCCAGCAGCGGACCGGGACTAGCTTCTGAGACCCAGTACTTC
>TRBD1|TRBV7-8|TRBJ1-5|once
CASSPRTGRGNQPQHF
TGTGCCAGCAGCCCAAGGACAGGGCGAGGCAATCAGCCCCAGCATTTT